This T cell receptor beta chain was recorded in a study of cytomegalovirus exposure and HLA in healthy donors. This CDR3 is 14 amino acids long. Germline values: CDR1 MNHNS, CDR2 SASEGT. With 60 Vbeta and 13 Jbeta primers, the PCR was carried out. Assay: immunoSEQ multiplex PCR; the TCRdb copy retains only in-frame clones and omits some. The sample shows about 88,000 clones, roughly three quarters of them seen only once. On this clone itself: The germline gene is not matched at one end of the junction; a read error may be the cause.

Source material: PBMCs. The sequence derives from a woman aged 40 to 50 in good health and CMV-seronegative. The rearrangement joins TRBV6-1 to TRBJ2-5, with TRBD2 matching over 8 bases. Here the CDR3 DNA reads TGTGCCAGCAGTAAAGCGGGGGCGGATGAGACCCAGTACTTC. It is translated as CASSKAGADETQYF.